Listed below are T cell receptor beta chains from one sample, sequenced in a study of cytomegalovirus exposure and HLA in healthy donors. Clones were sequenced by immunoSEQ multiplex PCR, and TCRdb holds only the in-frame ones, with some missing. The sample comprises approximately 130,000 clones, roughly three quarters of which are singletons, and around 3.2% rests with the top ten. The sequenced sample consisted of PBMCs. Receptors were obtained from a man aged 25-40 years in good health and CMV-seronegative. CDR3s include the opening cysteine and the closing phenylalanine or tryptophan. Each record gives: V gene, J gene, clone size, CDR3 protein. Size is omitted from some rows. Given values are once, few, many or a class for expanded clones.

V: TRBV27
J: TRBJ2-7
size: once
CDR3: CASSFIPPDRGSYEQYF

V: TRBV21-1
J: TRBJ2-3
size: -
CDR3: CASSKNWWPTSTDTQYF

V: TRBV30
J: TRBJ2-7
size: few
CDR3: CAWSGLAGGGGYEQYF

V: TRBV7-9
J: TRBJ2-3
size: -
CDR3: CASSLGTSVDTQYF

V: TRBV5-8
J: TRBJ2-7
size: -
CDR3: CASSNGQGSYEQYF

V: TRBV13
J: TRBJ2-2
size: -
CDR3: CASSSEYGELFF

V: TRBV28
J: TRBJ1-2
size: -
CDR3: CASSQGLGGYTF

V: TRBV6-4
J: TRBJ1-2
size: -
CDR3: CASSDSGAGYTF

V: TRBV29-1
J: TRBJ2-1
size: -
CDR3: CSVEPRGPRQGQFF

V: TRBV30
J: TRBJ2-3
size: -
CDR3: CAWASGGSIDTQYF

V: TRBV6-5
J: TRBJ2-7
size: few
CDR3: CASTQSGQGNYEQYF

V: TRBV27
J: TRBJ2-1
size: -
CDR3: CASSLRNEQFF

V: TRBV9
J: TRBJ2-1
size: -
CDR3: CASSVEGGRGNEQFF

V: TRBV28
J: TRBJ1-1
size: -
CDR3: CATWDRYTEAFF

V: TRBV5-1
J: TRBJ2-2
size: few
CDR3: CASSLVEDRLIRFTGELFF

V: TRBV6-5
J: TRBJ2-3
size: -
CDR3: CASRGWGQGTDTQYF

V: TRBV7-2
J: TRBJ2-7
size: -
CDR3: CASRAGGRDSYEQYF

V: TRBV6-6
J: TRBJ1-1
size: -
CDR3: CASRYADTEAFF

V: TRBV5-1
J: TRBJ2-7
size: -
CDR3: CASSFSQREGRTSYEQYF

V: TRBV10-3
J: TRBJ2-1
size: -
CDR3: CAISAKTSGKYNEQFF

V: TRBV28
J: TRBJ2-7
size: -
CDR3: CASSSRDGTSSDEQYF

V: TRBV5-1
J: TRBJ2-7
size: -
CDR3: CASSLVRSEQYF

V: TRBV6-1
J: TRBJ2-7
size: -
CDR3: CASSDGGAVKFYEQYF

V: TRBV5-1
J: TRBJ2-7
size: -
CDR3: CASSLDGGYEQYF

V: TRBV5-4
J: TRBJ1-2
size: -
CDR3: CASSPTGGDDGYTF

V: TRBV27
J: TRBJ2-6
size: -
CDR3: CASSPPGGHRGANVLTF

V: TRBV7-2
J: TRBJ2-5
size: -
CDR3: CASSRTGETQYF

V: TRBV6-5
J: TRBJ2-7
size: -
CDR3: CASRNPGQGFNEQYF

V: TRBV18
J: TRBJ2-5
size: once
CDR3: CASSPATKETQYF

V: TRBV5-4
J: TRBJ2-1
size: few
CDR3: CASSIGTGKEEQFF

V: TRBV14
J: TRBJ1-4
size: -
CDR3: CASSQDRDSLNEKLFF

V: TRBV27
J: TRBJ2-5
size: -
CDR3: CASSPSGQETQYF

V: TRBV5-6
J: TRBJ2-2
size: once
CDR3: CASSLELAGDTGELFF

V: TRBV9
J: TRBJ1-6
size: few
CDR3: CASSGGQGANSPLHF

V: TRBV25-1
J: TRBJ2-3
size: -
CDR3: CASSLAVDTQYF

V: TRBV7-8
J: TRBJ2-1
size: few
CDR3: CASSLMWGVVYNEQFF

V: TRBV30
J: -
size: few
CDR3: CAWKAAGAEQYF

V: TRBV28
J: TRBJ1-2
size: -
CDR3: CASSWPDPGQGGRGYTF

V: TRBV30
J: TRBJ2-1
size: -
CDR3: CAWSVYGGASFEQFF

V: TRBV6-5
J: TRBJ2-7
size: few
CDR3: CASNVGNNEQYF

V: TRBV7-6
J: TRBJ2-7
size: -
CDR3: CASSLGAPGQGAYEQYF